The T cell receptor beta chain described here comes from a study of cytomegalovirus exposure and HLA in healthy donors. The overall study: The Caucasian-associated ancestry cluster held around 81% of roughly 370 genotyped donors. Study results and caveats: Most of the TCR beta V segments (in an earlier analysis) were productive either about 87% or about 30% of the time. An apparent linkage of common viral pathogens to several of the most significant clusters emerged in a later analysis.

Germline lookup yields CDR1 SGHTA and CDR2 FQGNSA. V was clipped by 4 bases and J by 1 base; unmatched bases: 6. CDR3 size: 15 residues. This PCR relied on a set of 60 Vbeta primers and 13 Jbeta primers. In the study's own analysis: A later analysis counted 65 million to 90 million unique TCR beta chains, about 10 million shared. The protocol was immunoSEQ multiplex PCR, while the TCRdb copy is restricted to in-frame clones and leaves out a portion. V, J and clone size are those of that table, while D and trimming were read from the DNA. This table has 120,000 to 150,000 clones, approximately 72% appearing once. Comments on this clone: Its antigen is not identified.

The sequence was obtained from a man aged 35 to 55 in good health and CMV-seronegative. This rearrangement joins TRBV7-2 to TRBJ2-7, with TRBD1 matching 8 bases. Sequencing was carried out using PBMCs. The CDR3 protein is CASSSGQGRSYEQYF. CDR3 bases: TGTGCCAGCAGCTCCGGACAGGGTAGGTCCTACGAGCAGTACTTC.